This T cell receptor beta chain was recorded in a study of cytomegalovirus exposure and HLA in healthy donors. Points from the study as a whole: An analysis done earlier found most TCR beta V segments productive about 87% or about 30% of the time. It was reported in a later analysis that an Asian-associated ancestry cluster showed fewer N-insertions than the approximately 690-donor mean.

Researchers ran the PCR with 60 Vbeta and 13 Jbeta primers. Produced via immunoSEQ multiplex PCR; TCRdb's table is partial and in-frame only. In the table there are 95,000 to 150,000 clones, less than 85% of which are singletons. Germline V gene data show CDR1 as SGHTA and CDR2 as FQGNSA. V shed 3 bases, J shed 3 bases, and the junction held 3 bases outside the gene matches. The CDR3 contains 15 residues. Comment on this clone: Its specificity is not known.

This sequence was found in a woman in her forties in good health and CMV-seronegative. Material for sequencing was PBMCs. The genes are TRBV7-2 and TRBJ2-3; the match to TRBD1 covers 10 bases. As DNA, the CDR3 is TGTGCCAGCAGCTTCGGACAGGGGGTAACAGATACGCAGTATTTT. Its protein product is CASSFGQGVTDTQYF.